These 4 T cell receptor beta chains were sequenced from one sample in a study of cytomegalovirus exposure and HLA in healthy donors. Researchers ran the PCR with 60 Vbeta and 13 Jbeta primers. TCRdb's copy holds only in-frame clones and misses some; the assay was immunoSEQ multiplex PCR. The sample holds about 75,000 clones, approximately 80% seen once. Sequencing was performed on PBMCs. These TCRs come from a man between 65 and 85 years old in good health and CMV-seropositive.

V gene TRBV7-9 combines with J gene TRBJ1-1, with 7 bases that match TRBD1. The CDR3 runs 13 residues. Germline values: CDR1 SEHNR, CDR2 FQNEAQ (reference sequence). The J segment lost 4 bases and the V segment lost 5 bases, leaving 4 bases of the junction unmatched. The CDR3 DNA reads as TGTGCCAGCAGCCCCCCAGGGGGCACTGAAGCTTTCTTT. As protein: CASSPPGGTEAFF.

The chain employs TRBV7-8 and TRBJ2-5, with a possible D match to TRBD1 (5 bases). With 5 bases removed from V and 5 bases from J, the gap between germline ends came to 15 bases. The germline V gene has CDR1 SGHVS and CDR2 FQNEAQ. The CDR3 contains 14 residues. The CDR3 DNA follows: TGTGCCAGCAGCAGAACCAGGGCGTCGGAGACCCAGTACTTC. Its translation is CASSRTRASETQYF.

The chain links TRBV5-1 to TRBJ1-5, with a possible D match to TRBD1 (5 bases). CDR3 size: 15 residues. Germline V CDR1 and CDR2: SGHRS, YFSETQ. V was shortened by 0 bases and J by 1 base, with 8 bases between the two germline ends. The CDR3 DNA reads as TGCGCCAGCAGCTTGGAGGGGCTCAGCAATCAGCCCCAGCATTTT. This codes for CASSLEGLSNQPQHF.

The rearrangement links TRBV25-1 to TRBJ2-3, with 7 positions matching TRBD1. Trimming at V came to 3 bases and at J to 2 bases, leaving 5 bases not matched to a gene. Per the germline V gene, CDR1 is MGHDK and CDR2 is SYGVNS. The CDR3 spans 15 residues. CDR3 residues: CASSDPGQYTDTQYF. As DNA, the CDR3 is TGTGCCAGCAGTGACCCGGGACAGTACACAGATACGCAGTATTTT.